Reported below is one TCR beta chain. Sequence at one end of the junction differs from germline and may be a read error. There are 16 residues in the CDR3. Looked up from germline, CDR1 is MNHEY and CDR2 is SMNVEV (reference sequence). Positive CCR7 selection of CD45RO-negative cells yielded the naive CD8 cells, and terminally differentiated effector memory CD45RA+ cells were excluded. The data were obtained in a study of shared clonotypes between healthy human individuals. This table comes from immunoSEQ multiplex PCR, and its TCRdb copy is limited to in-frame clones, with some not included. The data contain about 680,000 clones, about 90% of them singletons.

The source is a young man in good health. V usage is TRBV27 and J usage is TRBJ2-7, with 10 bases that match TRBD2. The sequenced material came from naive CD8+ T cells sorted from blood. CDR3 DNA: TGTGCCAGCAGTTTGGGAGCGGGAGGGCCCTCCCACGAGCAGTACTTC. This gives the protein CASSLGAGGPSHEQYF.